The clone carrying this TCR beta chain was seen more than once but under ten times. Its target is not known. This entry comes from a study of OX40 agonist ivuxolimab in advanced cancers. Study-wide background: A diagnosis of hepatocellular carcinoma, melanoma, renal cell or head and neck cancer was present in dose-escalation patients. Whole-study findings and limits: The average count of expanded clones was higher among CD8+ T cells than among CD4+.

The table came from immunoSEQ multiplex PCR; TCRdb's copy has only in-frame clones and leaves some out. The sample comprises some 70,000 clones, approximately 84% of which are singletons, and over 2% rests with the top ten. The specimen was CD4+ or CD8+ T cells sorted from blood, collected in a trial of the OX40 agonist ivuxolimab. The receptor's source is an adult with an advanced solid tumor such as melanoma, head and neck, liver or kidney cancer.

The CDR3 region has the DNA TGCGCCAGCAGGACACTAAGGCCCCTCGTGGGTGAGAACACTGAAGCTTTCTTT. As protein: CASRTLRPLVGENTEAFF. The chain recombines TRBV4-1 with TRBJ1-1; D gene ambiguous. From germline, CDR1 is MGHRA and CDR2 YSYEKL. This CDR3 region has 18 residues. V lost 6 bases and J lost 1, with 24 bases in between.